These T cell receptor beta chains were read from a single sample in a study of blood T cell repertoires in COVID-19. The table came from immunoSEQ multiplex PCR; TCRdb's copy has only in-frame clones and leaves some out. There are tens of thousands of clones in the sample; around 87% occur only once, and around 5.3% lies in the top ten. Sequencing was done on a sample of peripheral blood. The receptors come from a man aged 50 to 60 with active COVID-19. The CDR3 runs from the conserved cysteine through the conserved F or W. Each record gives: V gene, clone size, D gene, J gene, CDR3 DNA, CDR3 protein. D genes are given only for firm matches. Size values are once, few and many counts, or a class for expanded clones, and some rows have none.

TRBV28	-	TRBD2	TRBJ2-7	TGTGCCAGCAGACTTCGGACGGGAGGCTACGAGCAGTACTTC	CASRLRTGGYEQYF
TRBV6-5	-	-	TRBJ2-7	TGTGCCAGCAGTTACTCGTCAGGGCCCCTGGACGAGCAGTACTTC	CASSYSSGPLDEQYF
TRBV6-5	-	-	TRBJ2-7	TGTGCCAGCAGTTATAACCCCCGACTACCTCACTACGAGCAGTACTTC	CASSYNPRLPHYEQYF
TRBV3-1/TRBV3-2	-	TRBD2	TRBJ2-5	TGTGCCAGCAGTTCTACCTGGACTAGCGGGGGCCAAGAGACCCAGTACTTC	CASSSTWTSGGQETQYF
TRBV13	-	-	TRBJ1-4	TGTGCCAGCAGCTTAGTCGGGCCTACGGGAGATGAAAAACTGTTTTTT	CASSLVGPTGDEKLFF
TRBV7-9	-	TRBD1	TRBJ2-7	TGTGCCAGCAGCCCGCGAACCGGGACAGGGGGCTCCTACGAGCAGTACTTC	CASSPRTGTGGSYEQYF
TRBV2	-	TRBD2	TRBJ2-1	TGTGCCAGCAGTCCTCTTAGCGGGAGTCTTTACAATGAGCAGTTCTTC	CASSPLSGSLYNEQFF
TRBV28	-	-	TRBJ1-6	TGTGCCAGCAGTTTGGGGGCGAGGGTTGATCCCCTCCACTTT	CASSLGARVDPLHF
TRBV11-2	few	-	TRBJ1-3	TGTGCCAGCAGCTCCAGGCATTTCGCCGGAAACACCATATATTTT	CASSSRHFAGNTIYF
TRBV2	-	-	TRBJ1-2	TGTGCCAGCACCCCCGGGTCACAGGGTGGCTACACCTTC	CASTPGSQGGYTF
TRBV4-3	-	-	TRBJ2-3	TGCGCCAGCAGCCAAGACTCACGGGAGAAAGATACGCAGTATTTT	CASSQDSREKDTQYF
TRBV19	-	-	TRBJ2-5	TGTGCCAGTAGTATAAATGGGCGACAAGAGACCCAGTACTTC	CASSINGRQETQYF
TRBV2	-	-	TRBJ2-1	TGTGCCAGCAGTTACAGGGTCTCCTACAATGAGCAGTTCTTC	CASSYRVSYNEQFF
TRBV18	-	-	TRBJ2-7	TGTGCCAGCTCACCTGCCAGCTCCTACGAGCAGTACTTC	CASSPASSYEQYF
TRBV28	few	-	TRBJ1-2	TGTGCCAGCAGTACACCAGAGGGCGCGAGGGGCTACACCTTC	CASSTPEGARGYTF
TRBV18	-	-	TRBJ1-1	TGTGCCAGCTCCCTAACAGGGACGGCTGAAGCTTTCTTT	CASSLTGTAEAFF
TRBV11-2	-	-	TRBJ1-2	TGTGCCAGCAGCTTAGAGAGCTATGGCTACACCTTC	CASSLESYGYTF
TRBV6-1	few	-	TRBJ1-5	TGTGCCAGCAGTGAAGCGATGGCAGGCAATCAGCCCCAGCATTTT	CASSEAMAGNQPQHF
TRBV3-1/TRBV3-2	-	-	TRBJ2-5	TGTGCCAGCAGCCAAGGTGGGGGCAATGCCCGACAACGGGAGACCCAGTACTTC	CASSQGGGNARQRETQYF
TRBV5-4	-	TRBD1	TRBJ2-7	TGTGCCAGCAGCTCAGCAGGGGGCTTCTACGAGCAGTACTTC	CASSSAGGFYEQYF
TRBV7-2	-	-	TRBJ2-1	TGTGCCAGCAGCCCACTAGTTTCTGAGCAGTTCTTC	CASSPLVSEQFF
TRBV4-2	-	-	TRBJ2-3	TGTGCCAGCAGCCAAGCCGGGGGAAGGTCCACGCAGTATTTT	CASSQAGGRSTQYF
TRBV3-1/TRBV3-2	-	TRBD2	TRBJ2-7	TGTGCCAGCAGCCAAGATACGCGTACTAGCGGGAGTGGTTACGAGCAGTACTTC	CASSQDTRTSGSGYEQYF
TRBV4-3	-	-	TRBJ2-2	TGCGCCAGCAGCCAAGAAAAAGGGGCCGGGGAGCTGTTTTTT	CASSQEKGAGELFF
TRBV28	-	-	TRBJ1-2	TGTGCCAGCAGTTTTGCAGGGCTTAACTATGGCTACACCTTC	CASSFAGLNYGYTF
TRBV6-4	-	-	TRBJ2-2	TGTGCCAGCAGTGAAAGTTTTCCGGCCGGGGAGCTGTTTTTT	CASSESFPAGELFF
TRBV4-1	once	-	TRBJ1-1	TGCGCCAGCAGCCAAGCGAGCAGGGCTGAAGCTTTCTTT	CASSQASRAEAFF
TRBV6-4	-	-	TRBJ2-1	TGTGCCAGCAGTGCCACCGGGGTTGAGCAGTTCTTC	CASSATGVEQFF
TRBV27	-	-	TRBJ2-7	TGTGCCAGCACCTTGGACGGGTTAGGGGGCTACGAGCAGTACTTC	CASTLDGLGGYEQYF
TRBV28	-	-	TRBJ1-1	TGTGCCAGCACCCCTAGATCTCCAGAGAACACTGAAGCTTTCTTT	CASTPRSPENTEAFF
TRBV5-4	-	-	TRBJ1-2	TGTGCCAGCAGCTTGCGGTTGGGGGCGGATGGCTACACCTTC	CASSLRLGADGYTF
TRBV29-1	-	TRBD2	TRBJ2-7	TGCAGCGTTGGGTTTCGGACTAGCGGTTACGAGCAGTACTTC	CSVGFRTSGYEQYF
TRBV27	-	-	TRBJ2-1	TGTGCCAGCTGTGAGGGATCAAGTAGGAATGAGCAGTTCTTC	CASCEGSSRNEQFF
TRBV7-2	-	-	TRBJ1-4	TGTGCCAGCAGCTTAGTGGCGGCCTCTAATGAAAAACTGTTTTTT	CASSLVAASNEKLFF